These T cell receptor beta chains were read from a single sample in a study of blood T cell repertoires in COVID-19. Only in-frame clones appear in the TCRdb table, and some are missing; sequencing was by immunoSEQ multiplex PCR. The sample shows hundreds of thousands of clones, about 89% of them seen only once. Sequenced input: peripheral blood. These receptors all come from a woman aged 55-70 years with COVID-19, enrolled during active disease. CDR3s include the opening cysteine and the closing phenylalanine or tryptophan. Clone size is shown for a subset of rows, as once, few, many or a class of expanded clone.

clone size	J gene	CDR3 length	V gene	CDR3 protein
once	TRBJ1-1	14	TRBV5-5	CASSTRQGNTEAFF
NA	TRBJ1-1	16	TRBV5-6	CASSYWTGSVSTEAFF
NA	TRBJ1-4	15	TRBV7-9	CASSLAGTGDEKLFF
NA	TRBJ1-1	13	TRBV19	CASQGPYDTEAFF
NA	TRBJ1-2	13	TRBV4-2	CASSQDLDKGYTF
NA	TRBJ2-2	17	TRBV5-4	CASSLSAGGPGTGELFF
once	TRBJ1-3	16	TRBV7-6	CASSLAGQGTGNTIYF
NA	TRBJ1-2	13	TRBV10-1	CASSDTNFGGYTF
few	TRBJ1-5	17	TRBV28	CASSLMGEGQGSKPQHF
NA	TRBJ2-3	16	TRBV19	CASSISGSGGTDTQYF
NA	TRBJ1-1	16	TRBV7-8	CASSLEGREWGTEAFF
NA	TRBJ1-3	14	TRBV7-3	CASSLAGSGNTIYF
NA	TRBJ1-1	16	TRBV5-5	CASSPDRTRVNTEAFF
NA	TRBJ2-1	14	TRBV11-3	CASSRRDRGWEQFF
NA	TRBJ1-1	13	TRBV2	CASSEMAGTEAFF
NA	TRBJ1-1	16	TRBV7-2	CASSLRSHREMTEAFF
NA	TRBJ2-7	14	TRBV11-2	CASSLEPEPYEQYF
NA	TRBJ1-5	14	TRBV28	CASSKLYSNQPQHF
NA	TRBJ2-5	17	TRBV6-1	CASSELGEEYLQETQYF
NA	TRBJ1-1	15	TRBV6-5	CASSYSTRVRTEAFF
NA	TRBJ1-5	15	TRBV28	CASSSTGQPNQPQHF
NA	TRBJ1-2	11	TRBV20-1	CSAGTGYGYTF
NA	TRBJ1-1	11	TRBV20-1	CSPRDGAGAFF
NA	TRBJ1-1	11	TRBV27	CASSRDREAFF
NA	TRBJ2-2	17	TRBV19	CASSFYGTYLNTGELFF
NA	TRBJ1-6	15	TRBV5-1	CASSSAGQANSPLHF
NA	TRBJ1-4	15	TRBV3-1/TRBV3-2	CASSTRQEPNEKLFF
NA	TRBJ2-5	14	TRBV6-6	CASMRGFVQETQYF
NA	TRBJ1-6	14	TRBV2	CASSGGAVHSPLHF
NA	TRBJ2-7	16	TRBV5-1	CASSWTTGAEPYEQYF
NA	TRBJ1-3	17	TRBV5-1	CASSLEGGASSGNTIYF
NA	TRBJ2-5	13	TRBV10-3	CAIKDTNQETQYF
once	TRBJ1-5	16	TRBV2	CASNQQGLYSNQPQHF
once	TRBJ1-2	18	TRBV5-5	CASRKPTGTGGQGYGYTF
NA	TRBJ1-3	17	TRBV5-1	CASSLAATDFSGNTIYF
NA	TRBJ1-4	12	TRBV29-1	CSAWDKAEKLFF
once	TRBJ1-1	15	TRBV30	CAWSVPDRPNTEAFF
NA	TRBJ2-4	16	TRBV19	CASSIQTGVAKNIQYF
NA	TRBJ1-5	14	TRBV19	CASSIGGFGQPQHF
NA	TRBJ2-3	14	TRBV5-1	CASGPGTSGDTQYF
once	TRBJ2-7	13	TRBV4-2	CASSQDATYEQYF